The 8 T cell receptor beta chains presented below share a single source sample, sequenced in a study of T cell changes during pregnancy in multiple sclerosis (dated 2019 in TCRdb). The library was prepared using the immunoSEQ multiplex PCR assay. Held by TCRdb, this immuneACCESS table contains in-frame sequences only and omits some clones. Under half of the omission traces to an unresolved V gene where checked; the cause of the rest is unknown. Here the sample has fewer than 25,000 clones; roughly 89% occur a single time. The leading ten clones occupy 0.67% of the sample. The sample was CD4+ T cells from peripheral blood mononuclear cells, taken in the third trimester of pregnancy. The receptors were gathered from a female donor in good health, enrolled as a control in a pregnancy study.

The rearrangement joins TRBV19 to TRBJ2-2, with D maybe TRBD2 (6 bases). The germline CDR1 and CDR2 sequences are LNHDA and SQIVND (reference sequence). This CDR3 has 14 amino acids. V lost 6 bases, J lost 4 bases, and 12 bases lay in between. The CDR3 nucleotides are TGTGCCAGTAGGGCGGGACGGATCACCGGGGAGCTGTTTTTT. This translates into CASRAGRITGELFF. The complete variable domain, with remaining parts taken from reference TRBV19 and TRBJ2-2, reads DGGITQSPKYLFRKEGQNVTLSCEQNLNHDAMYWYRQDPGQGLRLIYYSQIVNDFQKGDIAEGYSVSREKKESFPLTVTSAQKNPTAFYLCASRAGRITGELFFGEGSRLTVL.

The V call is TRBV5-1, the J call TRBJ2-3; 10 bases fit TRBD1. The germline V gene encodes CDR1 SGHRS and CDR2 YFSETQ. V shed 1 base, J shed 4 bases, and the junction held 6 bases outside the gene matches. This CDR3 comprises 16 residues. CDR3 nucleotides: TGCGCCAGCAGCTTGCCGGGACAGGGGTTGGCAGATACGCAGTATTTT. It is translated as CASSLPGQGLADTQYF.

The V call is TRBV19, the J call TRBJ1-1; TRBD1 is a possible D gene (5 bases). CDR3 length equals 15 residues. CDR1 LNHDA and CDR2 SQIVND come from the germline V gene (reference sequence). V was clipped by 4 bases and J by 0 bases, with 12 bases between them. This chain's CDR3 is CASSRRGFMNTEAFF. In DNA, the CDR3 is TGTGCCAGTAGTAGAAGGGGTTTCATGAACACTGAAGCTTTCTTT.

The CDR3: CASRPDRVSNQPQHF. The CDR3 DNA reads TGCGCCAGCAGACCCGACAGGGTAAGCAATCAGCCCCAGCATTTT. This chain connects TRBV4-1 to TRBJ1-5; TRBD1 aligns across 7 bases. CDR3 length: 15 residues. Germline loops: CDR1 MGHRA, CDR2 YSYEKL. The trim removed 6 bases at V and 1 base at J, leaving 6 bases unmatched.

Points on this clone: The identical CDR3 is also encoded by other nucleotide sequences in the sample. The chain combines TRBV11-3 with TRBJ2-3, with TRBD2 matching over 10 bases. Germline V CDR1 and CDR2: SGHNT, YENEEA. V shed 1 base, J shed 2 bases, and the junction held 3 bases outside the gene matches. This CDR3 has 16 residues. The CDR3 DNA is TGTGCCAGCAGCTTAGGGACTAGCGGTTCCACAGATACGCAGTATTTT. Protein product: CASSLGTSGSTDTQYF.

The chain has TRBV18 and TRBJ1-1; 7 nucleotides agree with TRBD1. The CDR3 runs to 12 residues. After removal of 6 bases from V and 3 bases from J, the junction contained 1 base not matched to a gene. The germline CDR1 and CDR2 sequences are KGHSH and LQKENI. The CDR3 loop is CASSQGDTEAFF. The DNA of the CDR3 is TGTGCCAGCTCGCAGGGGGACACTGAAGCTTTCTTT. Using reference TRBV18 and TRBJ1-1 for the parts outside the CDR3, the full variable domain is NAGVMQNPRHLVRRRGQEARLRCSPMKGHSHVYWYRQLPEEGLKFMVYLQKENIIDESGMPKERFSAEFPKEGPSILRIQQVVRGDSAAYFCASSQGDTEAFFGQGTRLTVV.

This chain joins TRBV5-5 and TRBJ1-2; no clear D. The CDR3 extends over 13 amino acids. Looked up from germline, CDR1 is SGHKS and CDR2 is YYEKEE (reference sequence). Trimming shortened V by 0 bases and J by 8 bases, and 11 bases separated the two germline ends. CDR3 in DNA: TGTGCCAGCAGCTTGGGATCAGGTCGGGGCTACACCTTC. It codes for CASSLGSGRGYTF.

The chain couples TRBV4-2 to TRBJ1-5, with D maybe TRBD1 (5 bases). Trimming cost V 0 bases and J 9 bases, with 12 bases left between them. Germline lookup yields CDR1 LGHNA and CDR2 YNFKEQ. The CDR3 loop spans 14 amino acids. In nucleotides, the CDR3 is TGTGCCAGCAGCCAAGAAGACAGTAGACCGCCCCAGCATTTT. Translated: CASSQEDSRPPQHF.